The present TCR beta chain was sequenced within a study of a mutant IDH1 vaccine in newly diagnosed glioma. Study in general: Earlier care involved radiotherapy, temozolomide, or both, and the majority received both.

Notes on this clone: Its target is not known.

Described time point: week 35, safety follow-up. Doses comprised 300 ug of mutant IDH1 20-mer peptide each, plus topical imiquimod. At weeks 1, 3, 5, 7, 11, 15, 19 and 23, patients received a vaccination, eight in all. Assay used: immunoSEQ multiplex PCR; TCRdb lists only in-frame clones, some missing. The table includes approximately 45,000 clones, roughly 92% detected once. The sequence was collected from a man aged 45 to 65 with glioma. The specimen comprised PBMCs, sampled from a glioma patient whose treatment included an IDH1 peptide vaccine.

The CDR3 loop reads CASSASTSGRDSTDTQYF. The CDR3 DNA follows: TGTGCCAGCAGCGCTTCTACTAGCGGGAGGGATAGCACAGATACGCAGTATTTT. This chain connects TRBV9 to TRBJ2-3; 13 bases are a match to TRBD2. Germline V CDR1 and CDR2: SGDLS, YYNGEE. V trimming: 3 bases; J trimming: 0 bases; junction bases outside the gene matches: 7. The CDR3 totals 18 residues.